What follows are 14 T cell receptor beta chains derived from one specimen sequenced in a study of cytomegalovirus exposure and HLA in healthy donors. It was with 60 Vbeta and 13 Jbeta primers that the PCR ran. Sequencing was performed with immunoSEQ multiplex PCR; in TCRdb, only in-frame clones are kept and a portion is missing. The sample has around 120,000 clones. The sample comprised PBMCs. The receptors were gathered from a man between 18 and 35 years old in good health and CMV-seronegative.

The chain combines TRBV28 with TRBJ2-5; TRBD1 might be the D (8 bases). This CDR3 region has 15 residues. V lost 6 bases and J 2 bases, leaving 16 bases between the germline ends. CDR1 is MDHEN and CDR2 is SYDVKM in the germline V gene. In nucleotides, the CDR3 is TGTGCCAGCAGGAGGGGGGGGACAGGTCAAGAGACCCAGTACTTC. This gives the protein CASRRGGTGQETQYF.

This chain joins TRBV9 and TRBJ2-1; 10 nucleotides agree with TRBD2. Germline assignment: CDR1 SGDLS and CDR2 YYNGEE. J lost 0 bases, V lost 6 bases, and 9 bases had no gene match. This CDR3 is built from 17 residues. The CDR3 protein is CASTQGLAGGSYNEQFF. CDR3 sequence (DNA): TGTGCCAGCACCCAGGGATTAGCGGGGGGCTCCTACAATGAGCAGTTCTTC.

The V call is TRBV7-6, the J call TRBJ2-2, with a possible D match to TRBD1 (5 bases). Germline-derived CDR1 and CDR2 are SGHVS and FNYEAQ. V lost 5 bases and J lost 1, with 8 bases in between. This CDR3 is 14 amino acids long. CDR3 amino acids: CASSRDRNTGELFF. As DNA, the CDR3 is TGTGCCAGCAGCCGCGACAGGAACACCGGGGAGCTGTTTTTT.

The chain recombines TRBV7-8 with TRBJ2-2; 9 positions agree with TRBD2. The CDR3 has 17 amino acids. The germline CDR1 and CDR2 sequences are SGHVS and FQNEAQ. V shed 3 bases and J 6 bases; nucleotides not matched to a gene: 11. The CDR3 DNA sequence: TGTGCCAGCAGCTTTGTTGCACAGGGACTAGCTGCCGGGGAGCTGTTTTTT. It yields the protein CASSFVAQGLAAGELFF.

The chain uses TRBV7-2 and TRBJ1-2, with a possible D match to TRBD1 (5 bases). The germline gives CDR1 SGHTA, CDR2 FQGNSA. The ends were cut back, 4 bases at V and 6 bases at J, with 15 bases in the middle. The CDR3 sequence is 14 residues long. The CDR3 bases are TGTGCCAGCAGCTCGCGACTGTCAGGGAATGGCTACACCTTC. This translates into CASSSRLSGNGYTF.

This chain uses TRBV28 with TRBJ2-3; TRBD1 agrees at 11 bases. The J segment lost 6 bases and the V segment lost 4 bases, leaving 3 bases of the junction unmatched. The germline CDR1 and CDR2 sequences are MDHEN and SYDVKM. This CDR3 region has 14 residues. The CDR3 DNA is TGTGCCAGCAGTTCCGGGGACAGGGGGGATACGCAGTATTTT. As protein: CASSSGDRGDTQYF.

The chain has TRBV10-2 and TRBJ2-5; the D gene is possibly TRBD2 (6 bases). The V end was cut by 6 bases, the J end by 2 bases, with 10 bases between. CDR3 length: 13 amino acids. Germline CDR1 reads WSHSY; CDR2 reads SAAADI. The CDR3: CASRVAGQETQYF. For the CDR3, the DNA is TGCGCCAGCAGGGTGGCGGGGCAAGAGACCCAGTACTTC.

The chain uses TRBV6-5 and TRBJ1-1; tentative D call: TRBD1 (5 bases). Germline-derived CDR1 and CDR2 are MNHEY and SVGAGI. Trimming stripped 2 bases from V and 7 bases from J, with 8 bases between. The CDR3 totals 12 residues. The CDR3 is CASSYGADEAFF. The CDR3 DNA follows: TGTGCCAGCAGTTACGGGGCAGATGAAGCTTTCTTT.

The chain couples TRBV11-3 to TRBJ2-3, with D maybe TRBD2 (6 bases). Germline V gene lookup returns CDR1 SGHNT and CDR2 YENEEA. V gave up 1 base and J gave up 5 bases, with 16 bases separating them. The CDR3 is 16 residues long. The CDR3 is CASSLGMVGAGDTQYF. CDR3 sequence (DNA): TGTGCCAGCAGCTTAGGCATGGTGGGAGCGGGAGATACGCAGTATTTT.

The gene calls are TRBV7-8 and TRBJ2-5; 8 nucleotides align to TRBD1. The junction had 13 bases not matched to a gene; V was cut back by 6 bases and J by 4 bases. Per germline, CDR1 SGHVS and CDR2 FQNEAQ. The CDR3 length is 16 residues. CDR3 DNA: TGTGCCAGCAGTCTCCCTCCCACAGGGGGTGGAGAGACCCAGTACTTC. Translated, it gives CASSLPPTGGGETQYF.

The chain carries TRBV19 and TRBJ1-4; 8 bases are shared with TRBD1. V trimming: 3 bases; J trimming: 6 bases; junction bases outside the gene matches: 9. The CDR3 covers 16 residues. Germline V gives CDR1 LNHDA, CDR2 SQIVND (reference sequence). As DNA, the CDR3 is TGTGCCAGTAGTATCTTTCGGGGGACAGGAGATGAAAAACTGTTTTTT. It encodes CASSIFRGTGDEKLFF.

CDR3: CASSPGATEGGGPQHF. CDR3 nucleotides: TGTGCCAGCTCACCGGGGGCGACCGAAGGTGGAGGACCCCAGCATTTT. The chain couples TRBV18 to TRBJ1-5; D might be TRBD1 (6 bases). This CDR3 has 16 amino acids. The V end was cut by 3 bases, the J end by 10 bases, with 22 bases between. The germline V gene has CDR1 KGHSH and CDR2 LQKENI. Full variable domain (outside the CDR3, taken from reference TRBV18 and TRBJ1-5): NAGVMQNPRHLVRRRGQEARLRCSPMKGHSHVYWYRQLPEEGLKFMVYLQKENIIDESGMPKERFSAEFPKEGPSILRIQQVVRGDSAAYFCASSPGATEGGGPQHFGDGTRLSIL.

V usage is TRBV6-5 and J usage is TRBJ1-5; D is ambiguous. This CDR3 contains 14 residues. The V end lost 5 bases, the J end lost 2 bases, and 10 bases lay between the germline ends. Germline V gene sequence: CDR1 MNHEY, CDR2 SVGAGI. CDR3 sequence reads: CASSRGSGNQPQHF. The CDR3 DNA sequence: TGTGCCAGCAGTCGGGGTTCAGGCAATCAGCCCCAGCATTTT.

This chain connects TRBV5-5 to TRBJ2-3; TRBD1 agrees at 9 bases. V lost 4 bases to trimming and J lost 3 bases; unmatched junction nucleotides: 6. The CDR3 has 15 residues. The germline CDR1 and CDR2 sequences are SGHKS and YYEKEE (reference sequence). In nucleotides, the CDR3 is TGTGCCAGCAGCCAGTGGACAGGGGTTACAGATACGCAGTATTTT. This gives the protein CASSQWTGVTDTQYF.